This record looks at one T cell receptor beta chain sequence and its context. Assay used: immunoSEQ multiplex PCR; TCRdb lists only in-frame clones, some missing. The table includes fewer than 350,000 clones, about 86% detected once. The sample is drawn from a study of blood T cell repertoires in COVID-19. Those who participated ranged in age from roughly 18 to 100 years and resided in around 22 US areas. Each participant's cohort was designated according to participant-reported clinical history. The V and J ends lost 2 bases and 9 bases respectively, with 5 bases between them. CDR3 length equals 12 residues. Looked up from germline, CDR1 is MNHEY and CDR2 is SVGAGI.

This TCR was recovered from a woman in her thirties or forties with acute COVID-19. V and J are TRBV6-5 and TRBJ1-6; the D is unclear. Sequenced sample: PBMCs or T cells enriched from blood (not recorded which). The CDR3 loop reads CASSYEFSPLHF. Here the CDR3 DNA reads TGTGCCAGCAGTTACGAGTTTTCACCCCTCCACTTT.